This T cell receptor beta chain was captured in a study of cytomegalovirus exposure and HLA in healthy donors (dated by TCRdb to 2015 to 2018). Regarding the study in general: According to an earlier analysis of a few hundred of the donors, about 179 million T cells yielded some 110 million unique TCR beta sequences and approximately 300 Gb of sequence data. An early release that covered about 600 HLA-typed donors contained approximately 300 gigabases of sequencing data and roughly 84 million unique TCR sequences. Of the approximately 400 genotyped donors, about 80% fell in the genetic ancestry cluster associated with self-reported Caucasian donors. The study was designed to test whether signatures of past pathogen exposure could be identified by cataloging public T cell receptors. The T cell repertoires of roughly 660 subjects were profiled by immunosequencing and related to cytomegalovirus serostatus. Besides the first cohort of around 670 subjects, a separate validation cohort made up of around 120 different subjects was used. The study combined high-throughput TCR immunosequencing, statistical association of individual TCRs with disease status, and machine learning to predict cytomegalovirus infection status. To study patterns of TCR occurrence, a later analysis re-analyzed previously published TCR beta repertoires from around 660 donors and added high-resolution HLA genotyping. In the later analysis, no new phenotypic data were used to find candidate immune exposures; instead, reliance was placed on TCR beta sequences and their occurrence across donors. In an earlier analysis of roughly 540 of the donors, high-throughput TCR beta sequencing was used to judge whether each TCR beta V gene segment behaved as functional or pseudogenic. Donor age, sex, ethnicity and CMV serostatus were compiled together with the repertoire data. Genome-wide SNP genotypes for about 55% of the roughly 670 donors were used in a later genetic analysis, which treated that subset as a discovery cohort. All discovery cohort repertoires had been generated on a single sequencing platform. Both class I and class II loci were covered by HLA typing, at four-digit resolution. Typing coverage varied by locus: roughly 629-640 donors for A, B, C, DRB1 and DQB1; roughly 500 for DQA1; over 600 for DPA1; some 470 for DPB1. A handful of DR-DQ haplotypes were treated as single units for association and clustering because of strong linkage in the cohort. On average, 235,054 unique TCR beta nucleotide sequences were sequenced per donor among some 420 genotyped donors of the cohort, with roughly 18% of those sequences being non-productive.

A distance of 9 bases separates the germline ends of V and J, which lose 7 bases and 0 bases respectively. CDR1 and CDR2, per the germline V gene, are SGHTA and FQGNSA. Taken from cysteine to phenylalanine, the CDR3 has 13 residues. The retained sequence is limited to the CDR3, 39 bases, with the frame set at the first base. The paper's findings and limits, for the study overall: Because HLA typing was missing for some donors at each locus, association tests included only the typed subset. Linkage disequilibrium might explain the correlated functional status among segregating V segments, but an unknown experimental factor could not be ruled out. When HLA alleles, especially DR and DQ, strongly co-occurred, TCR associations were difficult to assign to individual alleles. A few of the identified cytomegalovirus-associated TCR beta chains were confirmed in vitro to be specific for cytomegalovirus antigens. The cohort was sequenced for TCR beta chains only, and without alpha or paired-chain data the features that could be detected were limited. Most CMV-associated TCR beta chains appeared to be HLA-restricted in a later analysis, and the HLA associations seemed to be driven largely by CMV exposure. Most TCR sequences were seen in very few donors, while some public TCRs were found in many individuals. The sequencing pipeline was judged likely to have produced a cluster of highly shared sequence variants as a technical artifact. Compared with equally common non-associated chains, HLA-associated TCR beta chains in a later analysis were more clonally expanded and had lower generation probabilities. A later genetic analysis reported fewer N-insertions in productive TCRs among donors in an Asian-associated ancestry cluster than the approximately 700-donor mean. Roughly uniform sequencing depth across donors was assumed in presence/absence analyses, although this assumption may not hold. In a later analysis, several top co-occurrence clusters were reported to appear linked to parvovirus B19, influenza, CMV and Epstein-Barr virus. Around 16 rarely observed V segments, including chromosome 9 orphons, were excluded from the earlier analysis of almost 600 of the donors because counts were too low. An association between a missense DCLRE1C variant and V-gene and J-gene trimming of TCR beta chains was found in a later genetic analysis and replicated in an independent cohort. Some IMGT-functional V segments, including TRBV6-2 and TRBV6-3, could not be distinguished by the 87-base-pair reads and were therefore excluded. A further reported finding was that TCR beta sequences accurately predicted the HLA-A and HLA-B alleles for most subjects in the first cohort. For the cohort, immune exposure information was limited to CMV serostatus. It was suggested by the authors that the approach could potentially be generalized to other disease states and immunological phenotypes. The study gave a list of about 160 TCR beta chains associated with cytomegalovirus. Specific HLA alleles were associated with 16,951 TCR beta sequences at a false discovery rate of 0.05 in a later analysis. According to a later analysis, TCR association rates differed among HLA loci, with DRB1 alleles showing the most associated TCRs and HLA-C alleles showing the fewest. The classifier was reported to diagnose cytomegalovirus status with high specificity and sensitivity in both the original cohort and the validation cohort. In an earlier analysis of 587 of the donors, most TCR beta V segments appeared in productive rearrangements about 87% or about 30% of the time, broadly matching IMGT annotations.

Notes on this clone: Its binding antigen is unknown. Nothing much larger sits one base from this clone, and base qualities are not available.

Library preparation was by the immunoSEQ multiplex PCR assay. For the multiplex PCR, a mixture combining 60 forward primers for TCR Vbeta segments and 13 reverse primers for TCR Jbeta segments was used. The CDR3 region of rearranged TCR beta genes was amplified from genomic DNA by a multiplex PCR assay. The amplified TCR beta libraries were sequenced on the Illumina HiSeq System as 87-base-pair reads. In the paper's pipeline: Across the 500 to 850 repertoires, a later analysis counted 80 million or so unique TCR beta chains, around 11 million of which were shared by at least two donors. To remove PCR and sequencing errors, raw reads were error-corrected and collapsed into unique sequences using a nearest-neighbor algorithm that merged closely related sequences. CDR3 sequences were aligned to IMGT reference sequences to assign V, D and J gene segments. Each retained sequence needed at least a six-nucleotide match to both a V gene segment and a J gene segment. A rearrangement was called productive if the CDR3 had no stop codons and remained in frame with V and J, and every other rearrangement was called non-productive. CDR3 was defined by IMGT convention, running from the second conserved V-encoded cysteine to the conserved J-encoded phenylalanine. In an earlier analysis of approximately 590 of the donors, sequences lacking an unambiguous match to a single V gene segment were excluded. In an earlier analysis of approximately 590 of the donors, V segments were called functional above 56.7% productive rearrangements and were called segregating when the between-donor standard deviation exceeded 5%. A statistical classification framework was developed to diagnose cytomegalovirus status using the catalog of TCR beta chain sequences. A later analysis assigned V and J genes by comparing TCR nucleotide sequences with IMGT/GENE-DB human TR gene sequences. The TCRdist pipeline was used in a later analysis to assign CDR3 sequences and most-parsimonious VDJ recombination scenarios. In a later analysis, every TCR beta chain was defined by the combination of its CDR3 amino acid sequence and its V-gene family, and reads without a unique V-gene family were dropped. A later analysis removed 450 to 600 highly shared, low-generation-probability nucleotide sequences to deal with suspected cross-contamination and a sequencing artifact. For each public chain, a later analysis derived a clonal expansion index from normalized ranks of inferred template counts within each repertoire. In a later analysis, generation probabilities were computed with a VDJ recombination model fitted to out-of-frame rearrangements, and the resulting probabilities were checked against IGoR. In a later analysis, hypergeometric tests were used to score TCR-TCR, TCR-HLA and TCR-CMV co-occurrence, with a repertoire-size bias correction applied to TCR pairs. To estimate false discovery rates, a later analysis permuted the HLA or CMV assignments 20 times. In a later analysis, co-occurring TCRs were grouped using DBSCAN, and TCRdist sequence similarity was added for clustering within HLA-allele-positive subsets. Co-occurrence clustering excluded repertoires with fewer than 30,000 or more than 120,000 public chains, plus five with anomalous nucleotide sharing. Drawn from immuneACCESS, this table holds only the in-frame rearrangements with V and J called that TCRdb kept. Clones are partly lost; checked studies trace under half to an unresolved V gene and leave the rest unexplained. That table gives V, J and clone size, and the DNA gave D and trimming. The sample table shows 140,000 to 150,000 clones, and around four fifths are seen once. Of the sample, more than 3% falls within the top ten clones.

In total, approximately 700 healthy bone marrow donors made up the cohort. All cohort members were sampled while nominally healthy, although unrecorded immune exposures were likely present. The donor was CMV seronegative and belonged to the group of over 300 seronegative cohort members. A peripheral blood sample was collected from each donor, and TCR beta sequencing was performed on peripheral blood mononuclear cells. Genomic DNA was extracted from the blood cell samples with the Qiagen DNeasy Blood Extraction Kit. The chain links TRBV7-2 with TRBJ1-1, with no D gene named confidently. The sequenced material came from PBMCs. The sequence was collected from a male donor in good health and CMV-seronegative. The CDR3 has the sequence CASTIRMNTEAFF. The DNA is as follows: TGTGCCAGCACGATCAGAATGAACACTGAAGCTTTCTTT.